This TCR beta chain was profiled in a study of blood T cell repertoires in COVID-19. Looking at the study overall: The United States, Italy and Spain supplied acute and convalescent COVID-19 samples. Sample material is recorded as cDNA or gDNA derived from T cells, B-cell-depleted T cells, or PBMCs.

In the original workflow: Amplification of reference gene primers was used by the study to estimate nucleated cell counts. Sequencing used immunoSEQ multiplex PCR; TCRdb keeps in-frame clones, though not all of them. D and trimming were read from the DNA, whereas the V and J calls and clone size are those reported in that table. The sample records about 50,000 clones, more than 90% being singletons. This clonotype was sampled from a woman older than 75 with acute or convalescent COVID-19. Sequencing was performed on peripheral blood.

The CDR3 loop is CAWSLDSYGYTF. The CDR3 bases are TGTGCCTGGAGTTTAGACAGCTATGGCTACACCTTC. V gene TRBV30 combines with J gene TRBJ1-2; D might be TRBD1 (5 bases). The CDR3 is 12 residues long. Germline CDR1 is GTSNPN and CDR2 is SVGIG (reference sequence). V was cut by 2 bases and J by 4 bases, with 8 bases left in between.